This TCR beta chain was sequenced for a study of cytomegalovirus exposure and HLA in healthy donors. The protocol was immunoSEQ multiplex PCR, while the TCRdb copy is restricted to in-frame clones and leaves out a portion. The sample lists approximately 200,000 clones, more than 80% seen once, with around 7% in the top ten. The germline V gene has CDR1 SGDLS and CDR2 YYNGEE. The length of the CDR3 is 15 residues. V shed 0 bases and J shed 2 bases, with 12 bases lying between them. Sequencing was performed on PBMCs. This TCR was recovered from a man between 18 and 29 years old in good health and CMV-seropositive. V gene TRBV9 combines with J gene TRBJ2-7; D perhaps matches TRBD2 (6 bases). CDR3 nucleotides: TGTGCCAGCAGCGTAGGATGGGGGGACGCCTACGAGCAGTACTTC. It is translated as CASSVGWGDAYEQYF.